The clone carrying this T cell receptor (beta chain) was counted between two and nine times. Primers included in the PCR were 60 Vbeta and 13 Jbeta primers. Authors' processing steps: As a later analysis found, there were 80 million or so unique TCR beta chains, of which about 10 million were shared. The table came from immunoSEQ multiplex PCR; TCRdb's copy has only in-frame clones and leaves some out. The DNA was the basis for D and trimming; V, J and clone size are from that table. Of around 170,000 clones listed, roughly 80% are singletons. Germline CDR1 MNHEY, CDR2 SMNVEV (reference sequence). The J segment lost 6 bases and the V segment lost 4 bases, leaving 8 bases of the junction unmatched. CDR3 length equals 16 residues. The sample originates from a study of cytomegalovirus exposure and HLA in healthy donors. Study in general: Earlier, some 200 million T cells were analyzed, and some 120 million unique TCR beta sequences were found among them.

The TCR originated in a man aged 45-65 years in good health and CMV-seronegative. The chain couples TRBV27 to TRBJ2-1, with 11 bases aligning to TRBD2. Material for sequencing was PBMCs. The CDR3 DNA is TGTGCCAGCAGTTACTTTAGCGGGGGGGCATTCAATGAGCAGTTCTTC. This codes for CASSYFSGGAFNEQFF.